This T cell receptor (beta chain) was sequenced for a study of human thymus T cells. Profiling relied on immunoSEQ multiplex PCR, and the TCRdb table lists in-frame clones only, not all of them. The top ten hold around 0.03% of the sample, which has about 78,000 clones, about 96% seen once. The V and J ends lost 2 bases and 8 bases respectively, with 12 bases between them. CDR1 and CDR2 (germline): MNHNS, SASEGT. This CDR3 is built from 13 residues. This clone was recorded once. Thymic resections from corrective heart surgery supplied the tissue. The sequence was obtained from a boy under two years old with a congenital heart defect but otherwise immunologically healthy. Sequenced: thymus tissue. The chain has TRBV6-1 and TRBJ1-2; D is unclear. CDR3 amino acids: CASSELRAQGYTF. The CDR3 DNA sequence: TGTGCCAGCAGTGAACTGAGGGCTCAGGGCTACACCTTC.